A selection of T cell receptor beta chains follows, all from one sample in a study of response to subunit inactivated influenza vaccine. MiXCR, applied by TCRdb to the RT-PCR reads, yields one record per CDR3 protein. The sample includes about 520,000 distinct CDR3 sequences, roughly 25% seen only once; the top ten take under 2.5%. The material sequenced was CD4+ T cells sorted from PBMCs, taken more than 4 days after vaccination. These receptor sequences come from a man over 45 who received an inactivated influenza vaccine. Both conserved end residues are part of each CDR3. Each record gives: J gene, V gene, CDR3 protein.

>TRBJ1-4|TRBV4-2
CASSQEYKTNEKLFF
>TRBJ2-7|TRBV10-3
CAIRGTDSSYEQYF
>TRBJ2-1|TRBV3-1
CASSPSGRNEQFF
>TRBJ2-5|TRBV15
CATSRGWSQETQYF
>TRBJ2-1|TRBV4-1
CASSQVPTVWQFF
>TRBJ2-2|TRBV29-1
CSVTTGGTGELFF
>TRBJ2-7|TRBV7-8
CASSTRTGWEQYF
>TRBJ2-5|TRBV6-5
CASSYQEGQSRETQYF
>TRBJ1-3|TRBV9
CASSRQGISGNTIYF
>TRBJ2-7|TRBV5-1
CASSLGGAVNYEQYF
>TRBJ2-7|TRBV7-2
CASSLVWTSAEQYF
>TRBJ2-3|TRBV28
CASSFVFGLGSTDTQYF
>TRBJ2-3|TRBV20-1
CSARGDSYTDTQYF
>TRBJ1-1|TRBV6-1
CASSRTGGNTEAFF
>TRBJ2-7|TRBV4-1
CASSQEAPIKNYEQYF
>TRBJ2-7|TRBV4-3
CASSQDGGLVGEQYF
>TRBJ1-1|TRBV5-1
CASSRGDTEAFF
>TRBJ2-1|TRBV28
CASLMMEGARNEQFF
>TRBJ2-1|TRBV11-2
CASSQTGGNEQFF
>TRBJ2-3|TRBV7-2
CASSPHPQGGTQYF
>TRBJ2-5|TRBV11-1
CASSSPKQGLAGVHFEETQYF
>TRBJ2-3|TRBV12-3/TRBV12-4
CATRRGSTDTQYF
>TRBJ2-1|TRBV10-3
CAIGFVSGEQFF
>TRBJ2-5|TRBV3-1
CASSPPTRLAGGRETQYF
>TRBJ2-7|TRBV6-1
CASSENGGTYEQYF
>TRBJ1-4|TRBV7-2
CASSPWANEKLFF
>TRBJ2-2|TRBV6-2/TRBV6-3
CASGALGQNTGELFF
>TRBJ2-3|TRBV29-1
CSGTGTVDTQYF
>TRBJ2-7|TRBV11-2
CASSPLAGRTYEQYF
>TRBJ1-1|TRBV7-9
CASSPRRGTEAFF
>TRBJ2-1|TRBV19
CASTEVVGNEQFF
>TRBJ2-1|TRBV4-3
CASSQQRGRNEQFF
>TRBJ2-1|TRBV5-1
CASSFAQSSYNEQFF
>TRBJ1-2|TRBV4-3
CASSQDRTYGYTF
>TRBJ2-3|TRBV24-1
CATSDPGQGAADTQYF
>TRBJ2-1|TRBV5-6
CASSLGAVEQFF
>TRBJ2-3|TRBV5-5
CASSLSLSLGTDTQYF
>TRBJ2-3|TRBV7-2
CASRLRGGSGDTDTQYF
>TRBJ2-7|TRBV25-1
CASSEFGPEQYF
>TRBJ1-1|TRBV3-1
CASSQTRTGATEAFF